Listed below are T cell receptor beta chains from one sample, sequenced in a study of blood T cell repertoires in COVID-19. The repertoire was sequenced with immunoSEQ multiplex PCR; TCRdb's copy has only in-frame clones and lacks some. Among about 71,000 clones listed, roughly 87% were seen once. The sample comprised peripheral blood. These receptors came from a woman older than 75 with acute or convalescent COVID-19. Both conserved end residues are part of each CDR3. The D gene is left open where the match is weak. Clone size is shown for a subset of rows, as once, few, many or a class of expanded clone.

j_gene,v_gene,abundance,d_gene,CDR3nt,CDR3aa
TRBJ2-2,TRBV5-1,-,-,TGCGCCAGCAGCTTGTTAGGCAGGGAAATAACCGGGGAGCTGTTTTTT,CASSLLGREITGELFF
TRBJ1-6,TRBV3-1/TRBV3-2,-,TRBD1,TGTGCCAGCAGCCAAGATAACCCCACCGGGACAGCCAATTCACCCCTCCACTTT,CASSQDNPTGTANSPLHF
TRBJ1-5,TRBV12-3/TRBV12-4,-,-,TGTGCCAGCAGTTCAGGGTCGGGTCAGCCCCAGCATTTT,CASSSGSGQPQHF
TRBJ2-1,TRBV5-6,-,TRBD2,TGTGCCAGCAGCTTGAAGACTAGCGGGCCATACAATGAGCAGTTCTTC,CASSLKTSGPYNEQFF
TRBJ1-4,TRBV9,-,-,TGTGCCAGCAGCGTTGAAGGACTTGCTAATGAAAAACTGTTTTTT,CASSVEGLANEKLFF
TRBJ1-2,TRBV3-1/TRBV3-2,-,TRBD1,TGTGCCAGCAGCCGACAGACAGGGGTCGACTATGGCTACACCTTC,CASSRQTGVDYGYTF
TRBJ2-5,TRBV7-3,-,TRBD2,TGTGCCAGCAGCTTGACGGGGAGGGGAGAGACCCAGTACTTC,CASSLTGRGETQYF
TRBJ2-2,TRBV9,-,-,TGTGCCAGCAGCGTATTAGCGGAAGATGGCAGGTACACCGGGGAGCTGTTTTTT,CASSVLAEDGRYTGELFF
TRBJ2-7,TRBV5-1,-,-,TGCGCCAGCAGCTTGGCCGGGGTAGCGCCCTACGAGCAGTACTTC,CASSLAGVAPYEQYF
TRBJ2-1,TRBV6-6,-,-,TGTGCCAGCAGTTACCGACAGTCCTACAATGAGCAGTTCTTC,CASSYRQSYNEQFF
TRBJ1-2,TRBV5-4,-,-,TGTGCCAGCAGTAACCCTCTTGGGGCCGGAAAAAGGGAAAACTATGGCTACACCTTC,CASSNPLGAGKRENYGYTF
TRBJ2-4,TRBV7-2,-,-,TGTGCCAGCAGCCAGCGGAGGTCACTAGCCAAAAACATTCAGTACTTC,CASSQRRSLAKNIQYF
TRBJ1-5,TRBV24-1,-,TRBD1,TGTGCCACCAGTGATCCGGGACAGGGAAACAGTCAGCCCCAGCATTTT,CATSDPGQGNSQPQHF
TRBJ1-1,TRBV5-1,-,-,TGCGCCAGCAGCCCGAGACAGATGAACACTGAAGCTTTCTTT,CASSPRQMNTEAFF
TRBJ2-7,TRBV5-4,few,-,TGTGCCAGCAGCCCCTCGGCGGGCTCCACAAAGGGCTACGAGCAGTACTTC,CASSPSAGSTKGYEQYF
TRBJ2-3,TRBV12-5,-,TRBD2,TGTGCTAGTGGTCCGGGACTAGCGGCAGATACGCAGTATTTT,CASGPGLAADTQYF
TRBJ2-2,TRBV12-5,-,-,TGTGCTAGTGGTTTGGTAGGGCAGGGGCCTACCGGGGAGCTGTTTTTT,CASGLVGQGPTGELFF
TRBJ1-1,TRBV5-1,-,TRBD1,TGCGCCAGCAGCCCTGACAGGGGGGTAGCTTTCTTT,CASSPDRGVAFF
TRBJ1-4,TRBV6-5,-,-,TGTGCCAGCAGTTACTCGATGGGCGCGTCTAATGAAAAACTGTTTTTT,CASSYSMGASNEKLFF
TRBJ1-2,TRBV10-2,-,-,TGCGCCAGCAGTGAAGCAGGGTATGGTGGCTACACCTTC,CASSEAGYGGYTF
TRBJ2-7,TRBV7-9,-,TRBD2,TGTGCCAGCAGCTTACTAGCGGGAGAGGGGAACGAGCAGTACTTC,CASSLLAGEGNEQYF
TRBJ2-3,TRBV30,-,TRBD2,TGTGCCTGGGGGCTGACTAGCGGGAAGACAGATACGCAGTATTTT,CAWGLTSGKTDTQYF
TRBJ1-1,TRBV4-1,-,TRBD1,TGCGCCAGCAGCCCGAGACAGGGAATCATGAACACTGAAGCTTTCTTT,CASSPRQGIMNTEAFF
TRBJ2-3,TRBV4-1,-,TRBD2,TGCGCCAGCAGCCTAACACCGGGAGGCCCCCCGGATACGCAGTATTTT,CASSLTPGGPPDTQYF
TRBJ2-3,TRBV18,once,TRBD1,TGTGCCAGCTCACGACAGGGATCCTCGAGCCCAGATACGCAGTATTTT,CASSRQGSSSPDTQYF
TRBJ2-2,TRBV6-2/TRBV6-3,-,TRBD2,TGTGCCAGCAGTTCGACTAGCGGGACGTATACCGGGGAGCTGTTTTTT,CASSSTSGTYTGELFF
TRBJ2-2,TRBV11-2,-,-,TGTGCCAGCGAGAGGGCGGTCGGGCCCGGGGAGCTGTTTTTT,CASERAVGPGELFF
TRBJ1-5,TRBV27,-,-,TGTGCCAGCAGTTTCGGAGGGGCAAGGCAGCCCCAGCATTTT,CASSFGGARQPQHF
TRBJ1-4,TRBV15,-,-,TGTGCCACCAGCAGAGAAGGTCGGGGACGGCAGGGGGAAAAACTGTTTTTT,CATSREGRGRQGEKLFF
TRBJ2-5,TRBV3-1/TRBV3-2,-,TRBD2,TGTGCCGTCCTAGCGGGATATGAGACCCAGTACTTC,CAVLAGYETQYF
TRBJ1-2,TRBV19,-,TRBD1,TGTGCCAGTAGACGACAGGGGGGAGGATATGGCTACACCTTC,CASRRQGGGYGYTF
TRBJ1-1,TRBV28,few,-,TGTGCCAGTATGGACACATACACTGAAGCTTTCTTT,CASMDTYTEAFF
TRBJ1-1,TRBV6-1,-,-,TGTGCCAGCAGTGAAGTGGCCAACACTGAAGCTTTCTTT,CASSEVANTEAFF
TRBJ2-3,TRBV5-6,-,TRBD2,TGTGCCAGCAGCTCCACACCTAGCGGTCCGACCACAGATACGCAGTATTTT,CASSSTPSGPTTDTQYF
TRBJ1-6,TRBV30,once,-,TGTGCCTGGAGTGATGGACAGACATATAATTCACCCCTCCACTTT,CAWSDGQTYNSPLHF
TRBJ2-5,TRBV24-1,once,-,TGTGCCACCAGTGATTCTGACTTGAGACGAGAGACCCAGTACTTC,CATSDSDLRRETQYF
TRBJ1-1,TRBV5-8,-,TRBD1,TGTGCCAGCAGCTTGTATAGGGGGCGCATAGCTGAAGCTTTCTTT,CASSLYRGRIAEAFF
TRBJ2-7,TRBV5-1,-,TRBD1,TGCGCCAGCAGCTTGGACAGGGGAAGATACGAGCAGTACTTC,CASSLDRGRYEQYF
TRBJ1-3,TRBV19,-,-,TGTGCCAGTACGCGAACGGCGGTGAACACCATATATTTT,CASTRTAVNTIYF
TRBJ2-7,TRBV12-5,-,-,TGTGCTAGTGCCTTAGGGGTCCCCCCATCCTACGAGCAGTACTTC,CASALGVPPSYEQYF
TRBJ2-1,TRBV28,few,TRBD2,TGTGCCAGCAGTTTATTGGAGCGGGAGGGATACAATGAGCAGTTCTTC,CASSLLEREGYNEQFF
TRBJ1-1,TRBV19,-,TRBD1,TGTGCCAGTAGTATAGGGACAGGGCCAATGTTGAGGACTGAAGCTTTCTTT,CASSIGTGPMLRTEAFF
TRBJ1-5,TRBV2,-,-,TGTGCCAGCAGTGATACACACAGGTATAGCAATCAGCCCCAGCATTTT,CASSDTHRYSNQPQHF
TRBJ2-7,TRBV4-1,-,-,TGCGCCAGCAGCCAACTGGGGGGCGAGCAGTACTTC,CASSQLGGEQYF
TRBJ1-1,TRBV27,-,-,TGTGCCAGCAGCCGTCCGGGACTCAAGAACACTGAAGCTTTTTTT,CASSRPGLKNTEAFF
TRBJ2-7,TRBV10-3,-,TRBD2,TGTGCCATCAGCCGATGGACTAGCGGGAGGGCCAGTTCCTACGAGCAGTACTTC,CAISRWTSGRASSYEQYF
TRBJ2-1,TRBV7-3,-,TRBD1,TGTGCCAGCAGCCTAGTGGGGACAGGGATTTACAATGAGCAGTTCTTC,CASSLVGTGIYNEQFF
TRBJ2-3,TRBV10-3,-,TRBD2,TGTGCCATCCGACTGGGCGGGAGGGTCGGGGCAGATACGCAGTATTTT,CAIRLGGRVGADTQYF
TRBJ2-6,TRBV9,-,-,TGTGCCAGCAGCGCCACAGTCTGGGCCTCTGGGGCCAACGTCCTGACTTTC,CASSATVWASGANVLTF
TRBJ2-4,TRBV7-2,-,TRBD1,TGTGCCAGCAGCGCACAGGGGGCCAAAAACATTCAGTACTTC,CASSAQGAKNIQYF
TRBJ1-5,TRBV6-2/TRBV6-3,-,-,TGTGCCAGCACCCCCCCGGGGCAGGGGATTTTGGGCAATCAGCCCCAGCATTTT,CASTPPGQGILGNQPQHF
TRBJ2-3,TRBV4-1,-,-,TGCGCCAGCAGCCAAGCAGATACGGATACGCAGTATTTT,CASSQADTDTQYF
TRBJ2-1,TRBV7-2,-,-,TGTGCCAGCAGCTTAGATCTAGCGCAAAGGGGTGAGCAGTTCTTC,CASSLDLAQRGEQFF
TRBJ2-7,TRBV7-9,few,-,TGTGCCAGCAGCTTTGCCGGGACTCCTCCCTACGAGCAGTACTTC,CASSFAGTPPYEQYF
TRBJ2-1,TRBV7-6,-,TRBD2,TGTGCCAGCGCTACTTTAGCGGGAGGACATGAGCAGTTCTTC,CASATLAGGHEQFF
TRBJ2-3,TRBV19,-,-,TGTGCCAGTAGTAGCACAGGGTTCACAGATACGCAGTATTTT,CASSSTGFTDTQYF
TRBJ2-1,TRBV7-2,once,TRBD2,TGTGCCAGCAGAGCCGGACTAGCTCTAATCAATGAGCAGTTCTTC,CASRAGLALINEQFF
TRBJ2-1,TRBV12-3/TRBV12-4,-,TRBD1,TGTGCCAGCAGTCCTACAGGGGTGAGGTTCTTC,CASSPTGVRFF